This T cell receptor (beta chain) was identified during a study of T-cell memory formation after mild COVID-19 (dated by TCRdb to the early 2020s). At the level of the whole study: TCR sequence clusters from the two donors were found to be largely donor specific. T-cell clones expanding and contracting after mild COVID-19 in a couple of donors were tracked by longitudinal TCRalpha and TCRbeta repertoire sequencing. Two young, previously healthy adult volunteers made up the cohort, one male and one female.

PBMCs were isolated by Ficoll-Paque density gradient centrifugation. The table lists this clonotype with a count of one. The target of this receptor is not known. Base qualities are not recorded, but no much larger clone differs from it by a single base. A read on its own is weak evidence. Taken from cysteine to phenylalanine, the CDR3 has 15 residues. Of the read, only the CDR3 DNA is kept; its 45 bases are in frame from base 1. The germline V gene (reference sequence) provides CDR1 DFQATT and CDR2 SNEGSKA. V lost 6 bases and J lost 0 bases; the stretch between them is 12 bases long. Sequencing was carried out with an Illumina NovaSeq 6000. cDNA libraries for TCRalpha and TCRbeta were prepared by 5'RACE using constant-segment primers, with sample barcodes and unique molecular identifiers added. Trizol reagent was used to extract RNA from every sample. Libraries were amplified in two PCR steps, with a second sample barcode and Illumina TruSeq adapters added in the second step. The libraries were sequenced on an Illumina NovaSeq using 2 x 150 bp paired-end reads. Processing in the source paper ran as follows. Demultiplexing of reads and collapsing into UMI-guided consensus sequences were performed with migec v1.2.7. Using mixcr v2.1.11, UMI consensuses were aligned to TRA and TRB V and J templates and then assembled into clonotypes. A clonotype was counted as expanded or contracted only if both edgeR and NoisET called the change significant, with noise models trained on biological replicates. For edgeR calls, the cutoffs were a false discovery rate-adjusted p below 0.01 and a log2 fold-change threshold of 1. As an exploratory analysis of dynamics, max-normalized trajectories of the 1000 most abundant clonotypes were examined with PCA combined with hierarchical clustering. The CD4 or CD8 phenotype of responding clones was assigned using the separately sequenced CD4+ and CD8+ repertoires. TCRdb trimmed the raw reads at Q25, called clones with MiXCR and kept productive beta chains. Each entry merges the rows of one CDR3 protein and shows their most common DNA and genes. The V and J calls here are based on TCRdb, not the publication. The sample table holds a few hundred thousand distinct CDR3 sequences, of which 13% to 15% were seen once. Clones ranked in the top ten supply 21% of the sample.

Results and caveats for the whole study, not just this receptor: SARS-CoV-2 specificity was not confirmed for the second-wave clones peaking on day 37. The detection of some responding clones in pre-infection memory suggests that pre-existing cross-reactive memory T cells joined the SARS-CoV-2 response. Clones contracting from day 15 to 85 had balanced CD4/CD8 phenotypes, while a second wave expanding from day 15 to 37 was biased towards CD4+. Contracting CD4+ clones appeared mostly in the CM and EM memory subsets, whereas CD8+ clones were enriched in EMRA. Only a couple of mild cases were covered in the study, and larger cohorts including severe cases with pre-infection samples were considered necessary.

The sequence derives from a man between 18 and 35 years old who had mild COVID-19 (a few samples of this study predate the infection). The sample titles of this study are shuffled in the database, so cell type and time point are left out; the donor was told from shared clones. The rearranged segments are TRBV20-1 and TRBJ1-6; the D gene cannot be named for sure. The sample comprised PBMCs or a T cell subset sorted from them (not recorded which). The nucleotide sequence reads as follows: TGCAGTGCGAGACCAGGAGGCTCCTATAATTCACCCCTCCACTTT. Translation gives CSARPGGSYNSPLHF.